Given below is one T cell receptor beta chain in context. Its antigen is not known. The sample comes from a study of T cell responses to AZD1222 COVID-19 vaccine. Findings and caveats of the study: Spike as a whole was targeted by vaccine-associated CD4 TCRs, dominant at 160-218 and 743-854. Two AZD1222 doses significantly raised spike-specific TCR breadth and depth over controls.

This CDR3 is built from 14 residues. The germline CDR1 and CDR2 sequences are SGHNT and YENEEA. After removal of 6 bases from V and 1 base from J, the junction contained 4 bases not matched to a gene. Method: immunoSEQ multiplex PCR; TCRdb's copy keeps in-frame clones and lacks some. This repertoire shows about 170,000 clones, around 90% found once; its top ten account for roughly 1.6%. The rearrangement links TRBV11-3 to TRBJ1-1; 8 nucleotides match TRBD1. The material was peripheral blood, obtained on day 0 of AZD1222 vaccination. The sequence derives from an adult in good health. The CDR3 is CASSRDRWNTEAFF. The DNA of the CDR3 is TGTGCCAGCAGTCGGGACAGGTGGAACACTGAAGCTTTCTTT.